This is a list of T cell receptor beta chains from one sample in a study of tumor-infiltrating lymphocytes in primary liver carcinoma. TCRdb independently ran MiXCR on the multiplex PCR reads; one entry per CDR3 protein. The data contain 50,000 to 70,000 distinct CDR3 sequences, less than 85% of them seen just once; the ten biggest clones take up around 50%. Sample: liver tumor tissue from sampling region 2. These receptor sequences come from a middle-aged man with primary liver carcinoma and hepatitis B virus infection. The CDR3 runs from the conserved cysteine through the conserved F or W. D genes are given only for firm matches. Part of the rows lack a size; the others show once, few, many or a class for expanded clones.

J: TRBJ2-3
size: NA
V: TRBV11-2
D: NA
CDR3: CASALISTNTQYF
DNA: TGTGCCAGCGCCTTGATTAGCACAAATACGCAGTATTTT

J: TRBJ2-7
size: NA
V: TRBV30
D: TRBD2
CDR3: CAWSPLAGTYEQYF
DNA: TGTGCCTGGAGTCCACTAGCGGGGACCTACGAGCAGTACTTC

J: TRBJ1-1
size: NA
V: TRBV4-2
D: TRBD1
CDR3: CASSLEYGQGFFTEAFF
DNA: TGTGCCAGCAGCCTAGAGTACGGACAGGGTTTTTTTACTGAAGCTTTCTTT

J: TRBJ2-3
size: few
V: TRBV29-1
D: TRBD1
CDR3: CSVEGQGVIHHFTDTQYF
DNA: TGCAGCGTTGAGGGACAGGGGGTGATCCACCATTTCACAGATACACAGTATTTT

J: TRBJ2-3
size: many
V: TRBV28
D: NA
CDR3: CASSLPTELTDTQYF
DNA: TGTGCCAGCAGTTTGCCGACGGAGTTAACAGATACGCAGTATTTT

J: TRBJ1-2
size: NA
V: TRBV5-1
D: NA
CDR3: CASDLGGRYGYTF
DNA: TGCGCCAGCGACTTGGGCGGACGATATGGCTACACCTTC

J: TRBJ2-2
size: NA
V: TRBV5-5
D: NA
CDR3: CASSPLAGSANTGEVFF
DNA: TGTGCCAGCAGCCCATTGGCGGGAAGTGCGAACACCGGGGAGGTGTTTTTT

J: TRBJ1-2
size: few
V: TRBV7-8
D: NA
CDR3: CASSLSSPLASGYTF
DNA: TGTGCCAGTAGCTTAAGTTCCCCATTGGCCTCTGGCTACACCTTC

J: TRBJ2-2
size: NA
V: TRBV11-3
D: NA
CDR3: CAGSLNANTGELFF
DNA: TGTGCCGGCAGCTTAAACGCGAACACCGGGGAGCTGTTTTTT

J: TRBJ2-5
size: NA
V: TRBV6-2/TRBV6-3
D: TRBD2
CDR3: CVSSSTSGRLGEAQYF
DNA: TGTGTCAGCAGTTCAACTAGCGGGAGGTTGGGAGAGGCCCAGTACTTC

J: TRBJ2-7
size: few
V: TRBV6-1
D: NA
CDR3: CATDTDSGGNEQYF
DNA: TGTGCCACAGATACAGACTCGGGGGGCAACGAGCAGTACTTC

J: TRBJ2-2
size: NA
V: TRBV29-1
D: NA
CDR3: CSVEWVGGSNTGELFF
DNA: TGCAGCGTTGAATGGGTAGGGGGGTCGAATACCGGGGAGCTGTTTTTT

J: TRBJ2-5
size: NA
V: TRBV5-6
D: NA
CDR3: CASNLEASQETHYF
DNA: TGTGCCAGCAACTTGGAGGCTAGCCAAGAGACCCACTACTTC

J: TRBJ1-1
size: NA
V: TRBV12-5
D: TRBD1
CDR3: CASGLAQGARGAFF
DNA: TGTGCTAGTGGTTTGGCACAGGGGGCGCGAGGAGCTTTCTTT

J: TRBJ1-5
size: NA
V: TRBV6-1
D: NA
CDR3: CASRKGGAGNQPQHF
DNA: TGTGCCAGCCGCAAGGGGGGGGCCGGCAATCAGCCCCAGCATTTT

J: TRBJ1-2
size: NA
V: TRBV11-1
D: NA
CDR3: CTSSFKGFGYGCTF
DNA: NA

J: TRBJ2-1
size: NA
V: TRBV11-2
D: NA
CDR3: CTSSLVSQRNEQFF
DNA: TGTACCAGCAGCTTAGTGTCCCAGAGGAATGAGCAGTTCTTC

J: TRBJ2-1
size: many
V: TRBV29-1
D: NA
CDR3: CSVAETSSVNEQFF
DNA: TGCAGCGTTGCGGAGACCTCGAGCGTCAATGAGCAGTTCTTC

J: TRBJ1-6
size: NA
V: TRBV11-1
D: NA
CDR3: CACSRTLVSPLHF
DNA: TGTGCCTGCAGCCGGACACTAGTTTCACCCCTCCACTTT

J: TRBJ2-3
size: NA
V: TRBV6-2/TRBV6-3
D: TRBD2
CDR3: CANSSKREADTQYF
DNA: TGTGCCAACAGCTCCAAGCGGGAGGCAGATACGCAGTATTTT

J: TRBJ1-5
size: NA
V: TRBV10-3
D: NA
CDR3: CTISEYEGDHPQHF
DNA: TGTACTATCAGTGAGTATGAGGGCGATCACCCCCAGCATTTT

J: TRBJ2-1
size: NA
V: TRBV29-1
D: NA
CDR3: CSLDLSRANTNEQFF
DNA: TGCAGTCTTGATCTTTCTAGGGCCAATACCAATGAGCAGTTCTTC

J: TRBJ1-1
size: NA
V: TRBV29-1
D: NA
CDR3: CGVSQGRVEAFF
DNA: TGTGGCGTCTCTCAGGGCAGGGTTGAAGCCTTCTTT